The T cell receptor (beta chain) described here comes from a study of blood T cell repertoires in COVID-19. Methods used by the authors: Amplified reference gene primers provided the basis for estimating nucleated cell counts. Assay: immunoSEQ multiplex PCR; the TCRdb copy retains only in-frame clones and omits some. D and trimming were read from the DNA, whereas the V and J calls and clone size are those reported in that table. The sample has 180,000 or so clones, 88% seen once. Per the germline V gene, CDR1 is MNHEY and CDR2 is SVGAGI. Trimming stripped 2 bases from V and 5 bases from J, with 6 bases between. The CDR3 is 13 residues long.

The sequence derives from a man aged 18 to 30 with active or convalescent COVID-19. Material: peripheral blood. V gene TRBV6-5 combines with J gene TRBJ2-2; no firm D call. As DNA, the CDR3 is TGTGCCAGCAGTTACCCACGGACCGGGGAGCTGTTTTTT. This gives the protein CASSYPRTGELFF.